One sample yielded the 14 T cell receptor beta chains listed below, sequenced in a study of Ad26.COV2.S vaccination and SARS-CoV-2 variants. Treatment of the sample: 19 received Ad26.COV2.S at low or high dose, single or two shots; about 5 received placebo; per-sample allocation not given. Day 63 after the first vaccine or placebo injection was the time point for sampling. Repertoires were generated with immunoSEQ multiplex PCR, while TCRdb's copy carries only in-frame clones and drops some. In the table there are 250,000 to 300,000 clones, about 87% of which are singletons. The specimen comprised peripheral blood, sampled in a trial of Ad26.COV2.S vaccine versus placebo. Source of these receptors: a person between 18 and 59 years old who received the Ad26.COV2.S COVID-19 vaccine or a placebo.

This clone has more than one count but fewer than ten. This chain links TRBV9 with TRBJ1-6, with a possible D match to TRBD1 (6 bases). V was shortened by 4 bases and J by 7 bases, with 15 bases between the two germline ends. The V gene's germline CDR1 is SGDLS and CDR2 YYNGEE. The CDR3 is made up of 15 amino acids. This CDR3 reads CASSPRGGGNSPLHF. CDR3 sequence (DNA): TGTGCCAGCAGCCCAAGAGGGGGTGGGAATTCACCCCTCCACTTT.

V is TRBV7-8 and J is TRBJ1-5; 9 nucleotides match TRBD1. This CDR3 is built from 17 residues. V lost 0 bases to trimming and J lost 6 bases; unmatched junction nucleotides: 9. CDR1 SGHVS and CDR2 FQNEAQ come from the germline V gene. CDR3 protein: CASSLAYRDRDTQPQHF. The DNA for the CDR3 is TGTGCCAGCAGCTTAGCCTACCGGGACAGGGACACTCAGCCCCAGCATTTT.

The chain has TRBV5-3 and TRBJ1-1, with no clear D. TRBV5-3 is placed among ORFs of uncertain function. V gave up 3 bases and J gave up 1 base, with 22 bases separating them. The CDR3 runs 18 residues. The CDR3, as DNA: TGTGCCAGAAGCTCGCCCTCCTCGTCCGGGAATTCGAACACTGAAGCTTTCTTT. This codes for CARSSPSSSGNSNTEAFF.

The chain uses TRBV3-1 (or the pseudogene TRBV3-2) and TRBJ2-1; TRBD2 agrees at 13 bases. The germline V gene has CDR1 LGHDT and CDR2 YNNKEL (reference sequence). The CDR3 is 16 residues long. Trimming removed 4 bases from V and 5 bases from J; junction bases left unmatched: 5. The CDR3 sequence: CASSRLGTSGNNEQFF. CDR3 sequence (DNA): TGTGCCAGCAGCCGTCTCGGGACTAGCGGGAACAATGAGCAGTTCTTC.

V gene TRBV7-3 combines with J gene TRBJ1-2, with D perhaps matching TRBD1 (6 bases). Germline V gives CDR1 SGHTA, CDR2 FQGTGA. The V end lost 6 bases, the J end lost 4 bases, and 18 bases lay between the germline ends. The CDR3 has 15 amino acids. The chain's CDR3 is CASREQGHRAYGYTF. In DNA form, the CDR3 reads TGTGCCAGCAGGGAACAGGGCCATCGGGCCTATGGCTACACCTTC.

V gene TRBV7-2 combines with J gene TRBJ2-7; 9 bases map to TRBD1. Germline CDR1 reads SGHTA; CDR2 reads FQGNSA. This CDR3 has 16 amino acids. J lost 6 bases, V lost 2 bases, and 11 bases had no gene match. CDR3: CASSLIGGTGYGEQYF. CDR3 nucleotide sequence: TGTGCCAGCAGCTTAATAGGCGGGACAGGGTACGGCGAGCAGTACTTC.

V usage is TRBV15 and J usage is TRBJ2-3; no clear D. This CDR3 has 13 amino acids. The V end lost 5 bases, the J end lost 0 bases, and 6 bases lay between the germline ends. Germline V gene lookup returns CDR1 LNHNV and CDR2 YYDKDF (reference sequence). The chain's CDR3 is CATSAPSTDTQYF. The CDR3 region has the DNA TGTGCCACCAGCGCGCCAAGCACAGATACGCAGTATTTT.

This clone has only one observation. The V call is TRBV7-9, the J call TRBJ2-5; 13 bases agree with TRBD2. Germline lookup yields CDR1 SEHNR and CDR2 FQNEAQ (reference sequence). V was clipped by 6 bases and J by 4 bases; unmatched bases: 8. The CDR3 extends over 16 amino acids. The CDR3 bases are TGTGCCAGCAGGGGACTCGGGACTAGCGGGACAGAGACCCAGTACTTC. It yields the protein CASRGLGTSGTETQYF.

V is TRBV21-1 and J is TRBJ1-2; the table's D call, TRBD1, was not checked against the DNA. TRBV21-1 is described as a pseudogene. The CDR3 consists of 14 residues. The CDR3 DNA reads TGTGCCAGCAGCCAGGGGATCCGGTTATATGGCTACACCTTC. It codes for CASSQGIRLYGYTF.

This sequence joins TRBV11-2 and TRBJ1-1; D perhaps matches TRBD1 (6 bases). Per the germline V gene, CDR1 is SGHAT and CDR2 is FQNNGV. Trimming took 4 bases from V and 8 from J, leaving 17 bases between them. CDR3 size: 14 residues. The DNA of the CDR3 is TGTGCCAGCAGCTCAACATCGTCCGGGACAGAAGCTTTCTTT. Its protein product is CASSSTSSGTEAFF.

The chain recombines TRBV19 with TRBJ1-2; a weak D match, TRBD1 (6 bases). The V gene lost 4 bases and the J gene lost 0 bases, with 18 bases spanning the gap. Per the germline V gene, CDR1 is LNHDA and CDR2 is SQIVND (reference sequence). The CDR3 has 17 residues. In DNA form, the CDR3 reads TGTGCCAGTAGTACCGACAGGTGGGGACAAGCTAACTATGGCTACACCTTC. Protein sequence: CASSTDRWGQANYGYTF.

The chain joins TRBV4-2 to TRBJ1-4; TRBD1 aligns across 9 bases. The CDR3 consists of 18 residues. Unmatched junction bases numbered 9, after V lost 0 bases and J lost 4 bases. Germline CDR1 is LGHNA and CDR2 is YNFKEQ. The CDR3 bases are TGTGCCAGCAGCCAAGATTTGGGACAGGGCCTTATTAATGAAAAACTGTTTTTT. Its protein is CASSQDLGQGLINEKLFF.

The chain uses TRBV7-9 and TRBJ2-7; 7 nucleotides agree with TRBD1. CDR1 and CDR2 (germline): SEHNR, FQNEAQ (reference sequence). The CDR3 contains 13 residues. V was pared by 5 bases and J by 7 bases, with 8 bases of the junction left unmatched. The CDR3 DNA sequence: TGTGCCAGCAGCCCCTCCGAGACAGGGGAGCAGTACTTC. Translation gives CASSPSETGEQYF.

As DNA, the CDR3 is TGCGCCAGCAGCCCTGTCCGGGACGGGCCCTACGAGCAGTACTTC. It specifies CASSPVRDGPYEQYF. The chain is built from TRBV4-1 and TRBJ2-7, with D possibly called TRBD1 or TRBD2 (5 bases each). Germline V gene data show CDR1 as MGHRA and CDR2 as YSYEKL. V was shortened by 4 bases and J by 2 bases, with 15 bases between the two germline ends. The CDR3 runs 15 residues.